This T cell receptor (beta chain) comes out of a study of T cells expressing NK-cell markers. From germline, CDR1 is SGHKS and CDR2 YYEKEE (reference sequence). The CDR3 extends over 12 amino acids. Reanalyzing the 5' RACE reads, TCRdb keeps one entry per CDR3 protein, without DNA. The sample totals about 390,000 distinct CDR3 sequences; its top ten clones hold over 8.5%. Sequencing was done on a sample of blood T cells: a sorted CD56 or NKG2C T cell subset, CD4+ or CD8+ T cells, or bulk PBMC T cells (not recorded which). V usage is TRBV5-5 and J usage is TRBJ2-1; the D call from TCRdb, TRBD2, cannot be confirmed without DNA. The receptor comes from a woman in her forties or fifties in good health. The CDR3 sequence: CASSTLASEQFF.